One TCR beta chain is described in this entry. What it binds is not known. These data belong to a study of Ad26.COV2.S vaccination and SARS-CoV-2 variants. There are 17 residues in the CDR3. The trim removed 6 bases at V and 4 bases at J, leaving 7 bases unmatched. In germline, CDR1 is MNHEY, CDR2 SMNVEV (reference sequence). Generated by immunoSEQ multiplex PCR, the TCRdb table keeps only in-frame clones and is missing some. The sample has about 97,000 clones; less than 85% are singletons. General study findings and limits: Comparable non-spike TCR breadth was observed in vaccine and placebo recipients. Greater spike-specific TCR breadth was seen in vaccine recipients than in placebo recipients. Possibly, TCR breadth and depth analyses underestimated total T cell responses.

This sample comprised peripheral blood, obtained after recovery from COVID-19. This TCR came from a human donor who had recovered from COVID-19. The chain is built from TRBV27 and TRBJ2-1; 15 bases fit TRBD2. CDR3 sequence (DNA): TGTGCCAGCAGGCCGGCGGGACTAGCGGGGGGATACAATGAGCAGTTCTTC. This translates into CASRPAGLAGGYNEQFF.